These 16 T cell receptor beta chains were sequenced from one sample in a study of PD-L1 blockade in urothelial cancer. Time point given: peripheral blood 6 weeks after treatment start. Here immunoSEQ multiplex PCR was the method, and the copy in TCRdb shows in-frame clones only, minus some. The sample yields under 35,000 clones, 89% seen once. The specimen comprised PBMCs, sampled around atezolizumab (anti-PD-L1) treatment. The receptors come from an elderly man with urothelial cancer.

This chain connects TRBV12-5 to TRBJ2-2; D remains unclear. The V and J ends lost 0 bases and 1 base respectively, with 15 bases between them. The germline CDR1 and CDR2 sequences are LGHNT and FRNRAP. This CDR3 is built from 18 residues. CDR3 region: CASGLVLGSSGNTGELFF. The CDR3, as DNA: TGTGCTAGTGGTTTGGTACTGGGTTCCTCGGGGAACACCGGGGAGCTGTTTTTT. The full variable domain, completed using reference TRBV12-5 and TRBJ2-2, is DARVTQTPRHKVTEMGQEVTMRCQPILGHNTVFWYRQTMMQGLELLAYFRNRAPLDDSGMPKDRFSAEMPDATLATLKIQPSEPRDSAVYFCASGLVLGSSGNTGELFFGEGSRLTVL.

V and J are TRBV15 and TRBJ2-1; D may be TRBD2 (6 bases). Per the germline V gene, CDR1 is LNHNV and CDR2 is YYDKDF (reference sequence). The length of the CDR3 is 15 residues. The ends were cut back, 1 base at V and 5 bases at J, with 12 bases in the middle. The DNA of the CDR3 is TGTGCCACCAGCAGAGCGCGGGGACTCAACAATGAGCAGTTCTTC. Its translation is CATSRARGLNNEQFF.

This chain connects TRBV6-4 to TRBJ1-1; 7 nucleotides agree with TRBD1. In germline, CDR1 is MRHNA, CDR2 SNTAGT. The CDR3 contains 19 residues. V shed 2 bases, J shed 2 bases, and the junction held 17 bases outside the gene matches. The CDR3 DNA reads TGTGCCAGCAGTGACCCGCTATTTTTTAGTGGGGACAGAAACACTGAAGCTTTCTTT. Residues: CASSDPLFFSGDRNTEAFF.

The chain is built from TRBV2 and TRBJ1-5; 9 bases are a match to TRBD1. Germline CDR1 reads SNHLY; CDR2 reads FYNNEI. The ends lost 6 bases at V and 6 bases at J; junction bases unmatched: 3. The CDR3 has 13 residues. CDR3 region: CASSGTGRQPQHF. The CDR3 DNA is TGTGCCAGCAGCGGGACAGGGCGTCAGCCCCAGCATTTT.

The chain employs TRBV18 and TRBJ2-5, with 8 bases lining up with TRBD1. Germline CDR1 reads KGHSH; CDR2 reads LQKENI. This CDR3 spans 15 amino acids. V lost 5 bases and J lost 5; bases outside the gene matches: 10. Here the CDR3 DNA reads TGTGCCAGCTCAGACAGACAGGGGAGCGGGGAGACCCAGTACTTC. Protein sequence: CASSDRQGSGETQYF.

The chain couples TRBV6-6 to TRBJ2-1; 8 nucleotides align to TRBD1. In germline, CDR1 is MNHNY, CDR2 SVGAGI (reference sequence). V was pared by 6 bases and J by 5 bases, with 6 bases of the junction left unmatched. The CDR3 runs to 14 residues. In DNA form, the CDR3 reads TGTGCCAGCAGGCACTGGACAGGGAACAATGAGCAGTTCTTC. This codes for CASRHWTGNNEQFF.

This chain uses TRBV5-1 with TRBJ2-1; D is unclear. From germline, CDR1 is SGHRS and CDR2 YFSETQ. Trimming shortened V by 3 bases and J by 7 bases, and 8 bases separated the two germline ends. The CDR3 extends over 12 amino acids. CDR3 loop: CASSSVRNEQFF. For the CDR3, the DNA is TGCGCCAGCAGCTCCGTTCGGAATGAGCAGTTCTTC.

V usage is TRBV28 and J usage is TRBJ2-3, with TRBD2 matching over 9 bases. Germline CDR1 is MDHEN and CDR2 is SYDVKM. V lost 2 bases to trimming and J lost 0 bases; unmatched junction nucleotides: 0. The CDR3 is 15 amino acids. The CDR3 sequence is CASSLTSGSTDTQYF. CDR3 coding DNA: TGTGCCAGCAGTTTAACTAGCGGGAGCACAGATACGCAGTATTTT.

The rearrangement joins TRBV5-1 to TRBJ2-5; TRBD2 matches at 9 bases. Unmatched junction bases numbered 8, after V lost 5 bases and J lost 3 bases. The germline CDR1 and CDR2 sequences are SGHRS and YFSETQ. This CDR3 is built from 15 residues. CDR3 nucleotide sequence: TGCGCCAGCAGACCTTCTAGCGGGATAAAAGAGACCCAGTACTTC. Translated, it gives CASRPSSGIKETQYF.

The chain is built from TRBV15 and TRBJ2-2, with D tentatively TRBD1 (6 bases). The CDR3 runs 17 residues. Germline V CDR1 and CDR2: LNHNV, YYDKDF (reference sequence). The V gene lost 4 bases and the J gene lost 5 bases, with 20 bases spanning the gap. Written as DNA, the CDR3 is TGTGCCACCAGCACTAACTTTGGGGGCGCAGGGACCGGGGAGCTGTTTTTT. Translating it yields CATSTNFGGAGTGELFF.

The chain carries TRBV2 and TRBJ2-1; possible D gene TRBD1, 6 bases. CDR3 length: 13 amino acids. The V and J ends lost 6 bases and 9 bases respectively, with 15 bases between them. CDR1 and CDR2 from the germline V gene are SNHLY and FYNNEI. The DNA of the CDR3 is TGTGCCAGCAGCGCTCTTCAGGGGACTGAGCAGTTCTTC. Translated, it gives CASSALQGTEQFF.

J is TRBJ2-7 and V is TRBV10-3; 10 bases align to TRBD2. J gave up 4 bases and V 4 bases, and 4 bases lay outside the gene matches. The CDR3 sequence is 14 residues long. Germline V lookup: CDR1 ENHRY, CDR2 SYGVKD. The CDR3 loop reads CAISVGLAAYEQYF. The CDR3 DNA reads as TGTGCCATCAGTGTAGGACTAGCGGCTTACGAGCAGTACTTC.

The chain recombines TRBV4-2 with TRBJ2-6; D gene ambiguous. Between the trimmed V and J ends, which lost 0 bases and 4 bases, there was a span of 13 bases. The CDR3 length is 17 residues. Per the germline V gene, CDR1 is LGHNA and CDR2 is YNFKEQ. For the CDR3, the DNA is TGTGCCAGCAGCCAAGAGGCATGGCCGTCGGGGGCCAACGTCCTGACTTTC. It encodes CASSQEAWPSGANVLTF.

In this sample, this clone turned up once. The V gene is TRBV4-1, the J gene TRBJ2-1, with 10 nucleotides matching TRBD2. CDR3 size: 14 residues. The junction had 7 bases not matched to a gene; V was cut back by 4 bases and J by 10 bases. CDR1 MGHRA and CDR2 YSYEKL come from the germline V gene. This chain's CDR3 is CASSPASGRGEQFF. The CDR3 coding sequence is TGCGCCAGCAGCCCGGCTAGCGGGAGAGGGGAGCAGTTCTTC.

The V gene is TRBV6-5, the J gene TRBJ1-2; 8 bases fit TRBD1. The junction had 13 bases not matched to a gene; V was cut back by 6 bases and J by 7 bases. Germline V gene lookup returns CDR1 MNHEY and CDR2 SVGAGI. This CDR3 is built from 15 residues. The CDR3 here is CASRSLDRELRGYTF. The CDR3 coding sequence is TGTGCCAGCAGAAGTTTGGACAGGGAGCTTCGTGGCTACACCTTC.

The genes are TRBV2 and TRBJ1-2; 7 bases map to TRBD1. The CDR3 loop spans 14 amino acids. V lost 3 bases to trimming and J lost 4 bases; unmatched junction nucleotides: 5. Germline V lookup: CDR1 SNHLY, CDR2 FYNNEI. CDR3 sequence (DNA): TGTGCCAGCAGTGAGGGACAGAGCCCCTATGGCTACACCTTC. The encoded protein is CASSEGQSPYGYTF.